This T cell receptor beta chain was sequenced for a study of beta chain features in type 1 diabetes. This clone was counted between two and nine times. Its antigen is undetermined. Expressed TCRB transcripts were sequenced because the entire RNA isolate underwent reverse transcription. TCRdb's copy holds only in-frame clones and misses some; the assay was immunoSEQ multiplex PCR. The sample has 300,000 to 350,000 clones, approximately 15% seen once; the top ten hold over 0.014%. General study findings and limits: All four CD4+ subsets of Type 1 diabetes patients contained TCRB CDR3s that were moderately but significantly shorter.

V lost 6 bases to trimming and J lost 5 bases; unmatched junction nucleotides: 9. CDR1 MNHNS and CDR2 SASEGT come from the germline V gene. This CDR3 has 15 residues. The chain couples TRBV6-1 to TRBJ2-5, with 10 nucleotides matching TRBD2. This TCR came from a woman in her late teens or twenties with type 1 diabetes. The sequenced material came from naive CD4+ T cells from blood. CDR3 DNA sequence: TGTGCCAGCAGGCTCGGGACTAGCGTGGTGGAGACCCAGTACTTC. It specifies CASRLGTSVVETQYF.